These T cell receptor beta chains were read from a single sample in a study of T cell responses to AZD1222 COVID-19 vaccine. The method was immunoSEQ multiplex PCR; TCRdb's version includes in-frame clones alone and lacks a portion of them. The sample carries 200,000 or so clones, approximately 93% recorded once. Sequences were derived from peripheral blood, sampled 28 days after the second AZD1222 dose. The receptors come from an adult who received the AZD1222 COVID-19 vaccine. Both conserved end residues are part of each CDR3. The D gene is left open where the match is weak. Some rows mark clone size as missing; the rest say once, few, many or name a class of expanded clone.

len	abundance	v_gene	j_gene	d_gene	CDR3nt	CDR3aa
12	once	TRBV7-3	TRBJ1-4	NA	TGTGCCAGCAGCGGTGGAGCGCGAAAACTGTTTTTT	CASSGGARKLFF
14	NA	TRBV30	TRBJ2-7	TRBD1	TGTGCCTGGAGTGTAGCAGGGGGCCAGAACGAGCAGTACTTC	CAWSVAGGQNEQYF
15	NA	TRBV14	TRBJ1-2	TRBD1	TGTGCCAGCAGCTCCCGGACAGGGGGCGCGGGTGGCTACACCTTC	CASSSRTGGAGGYTF
15	NA	TRBV11-2	TRBJ1-1	NA	TGTGCCAGCAGCTCTCTGCGGAGAACCCTTTTTGGAGCTTTCTTT	CASSSLRRTLFGAFF
13	NA	TRBV18	TRBJ2-1	NA	TGTGCCAGCTCACCACACAGATACAATGAGCAGTTCTTC	CASSPHRYNEQFF
15	NA	TRBV5-5	TRBJ1-5	TRBD1	TGTGCCAGCAGCTGGGACAGGGGTGGCAATCAGCCCCAGCATTTT	CASSWDRGGNQPQHF
14	NA	TRBV10-3	TRBJ1-1	NA	TGTGCCATCAGTGTTGATAGGGGAGGAACTGAAGCTTTCTTT	CAISVDRGGTEAFF
14	NA	TRBV6-5	TRBJ2-7	TRBD1	TGTGCCAGCAGTTACGGGGACAGAACCTACGAGCAGTACTTC	CASSYGDRTYEQYF
13	NA	TRBV6-5	TRBJ1-2	NA	TGTGCCAGCAGCGGTCCGAAAGGTGGCGGCTACACCTTC	CASSGPKGGGYTF
14	once	TRBV5-4	TRBJ1-1	NA	TGTGCCAGCAGCGAGACAGCCTCCAACACTGAAGCTTTCTTT	CASSETASNTEAFF
17	once	TRBV7-2	TRBJ1-2	NA	TGTGCCAGCAGCTTAGATCCTTACAGGGTTACTCACTATGGCTACACCTTC	CASSLDPYRVTHYGYTF
15	NA	TRBV4-1	TRBJ1-4	NA	TGCGCCAGCAGCCAAGATCCAGGGGTAAATGAAAAACTGTTTTTT	CASSQDPGVNEKLFF
13	NA	TRBV19	TRBJ1-6	NA	TGTGCCAGTAGTCCGGGGGGCACTTCACCCCTCCACTTT	CASSPGGTSPLHF
13	NA	TRBV12-3/TRBV12-4	TRBJ2-5	NA	TGTGCCAGCAGTTTAGGAGGGAAAGAGACCCAGTACTTC	CASSLGGKETQYF
14	NA	TRBV5-1	TRBJ1-1	NA	TGCGCCAGCAGCTTGGGGGCGGCGAACACTGAAGCTTTCTTT	CASSLGAANTEAFF
15	NA	TRBV18	TRBJ2-7	TRBD1	TGTGCCAGCTCACCAGGGACAGGCGGGACCTACGAGCAGTACTTC	CASSPGTGGTYEQYF
14	NA	TRBV19	TRBJ1-5	NA	TGTGCCAGTAGTATATTCAGGGTCAGTCAGCCCCAGCATTTT	CASSIFRVSQPQHF
15	NA	TRBV7-3	TRBJ2-3	NA	TGTGCCAGCAGCTTCAGCTGGGGGGCTGCAGATACGCAGTATTTT	CASSFSWGAADTQYF
13	NA	TRBV10-1	TRBJ1-2	NA	TGCGCCAGCAGCCTCGGGACCAACTATGGCTACACCTTC	CASSLGTNYGYTF
16	NA	TRBV4-3	TRBJ1-2	NA	TGCGCCAGCAGCCAAGATTTCCAAACCGCTAACTATGGCTACACCTTC	CASSQDFQTANYGYTF
15	NA	TRBV6-5	TRBJ2-5	TRBD2	TGTGCCAGCAGTTACTCGGGGCGGGGGGGAGAGACCCAGTACTTC	CASSYSGRGGETQYF
17	NA	TRBV6-1	TRBJ1-3	NA	TGTGCCAGCAGTGAAGCGGCCACGGGGGGCTCTGGAAACACCATATATTTT	CASSEAATGGSGNTIYF
13	NA	TRBV5-1	TRBJ1-1	NA	TGCGCCAGCAGCCCCTGGGGTGACACTGAAGCTTTCTTT	CASSPWGDTEAFF
15	NA	TRBV7-9	TRBJ1-3	TRBD1	TGTGCCAGCAGCTCGGACAGGGAAGGTGGAAACACCATATATTTT	CASSSDREGGNTIYF
13	NA	TRBV9	TRBJ1-5	NA	TGTGCCAGCAGCGTAGCAGGGAATCAGCCCCAGCATTTT	CASSVAGNQPQHF
13	NA	TRBV12-3/TRBV12-4	TRBJ1-6	NA	TGTGCCAGCATTATAGACGGCCACGGGCCCCTCCACTTT	CASIIDGHGPLHF
16	NA	TRBV5-1	TRBJ1-1	NA	TGCGCCAGCAGCTTGGCCGTTGGATCTATGAACACTGAAGCTTTCTTT	CASSLAVGSMNTEAFF
15	NA	TRBV5-6	TRBJ2-7	TRBD1	TGTGCCAGCAGCTGGGGGACAGGTTTCACCTACGAGCAGTACTTC	CASSWGTGFTYEQYF
13	NA	TRBV7-2	TRBJ1-3	NA	TGTGCCAGCAGCTTAGAGAGGACAAACACCATATATTTT	CASSLERTNTIYF
14	NA	TRBV27	TRBJ2-7	TRBD1	TGTGCCAGCAGTTTTGGACAGGGTGGGTACGAGCAGTACTTC	CASSFGQGGYEQYF
15	NA	TRBV10-1	TRBJ2-5	TRBD1	TGCGCCAGCAGCCTCGGACAGGGCCGCGGGGAGACCCAGTACTTC	CASSLGQGRGETQYF
21	once	TRBV23-1	TRBJ1-3	NA	TGCGCCAGCAGTCAATCGCCCGCCCCGTTTCCCGGTCGGACGTCTGGAAACACCATATATTTT	CASSQSPAPFPGRTSGNTIYF
14	NA	TRBV6-1	TRBJ1-2	NA	TGTGCCAGCAGTGAAGCAACGGCGGACTATGGCTACACCTTC	CASSEATADYGYTF
16	NA	TRBV6-1	TRBJ1-4	NA	TGTGCCAGCAGTGAAATCGGGGGGACTACCAATGAAAAACTGTTTTTT	CASSEIGGTTNEKLFF
16	NA	TRBV4-2	TRBJ2-1	NA	TGTGCCAGCAGCCAACCTCAGGGGGGGTCCTACAATGAGCAGTTCTTC	CASSQPQGGSYNEQFF
17	NA	TRBV5-1	TRBJ2-1	TRBD1	TGCGCCAGCAGCTTCAGTCGGGAGACAGGGGGTACGAATGAGCAGTTCTTC	CASSFSRETGGTNEQFF
13	NA	TRBV2	TRBJ1-6	TRBD1	TGTGCCAGCACGGACAGGCTAGGTTCACCCCTCCACTTT	CASTDRLGSPLHF
15	once	TRBV28	TRBJ2-5	NA	TGTGCCAGCAGTCCCACCCACACGGGTGGAGAGACCCAGTACTTC	CASSPTHTGGETQYF
12	NA	TRBV29-1	TRBJ1-2	NA	TGCAGCGTTGGCGGGGGCGACTATGGCTACACCTTC	CSVGGGDYGYTF
14	NA	TRBV3-1/TRBV3-2	TRBJ1-1	NA	TGTGCCAGCAGCCAAGCGTGGGGATTAGGGGCAGCTTTCTTT	CASSQAWGLGAAFF